One T cell receptor beta chain is described in this entry. Sequencing used immunoSEQ multiplex PCR; TCRdb keeps in-frame clones, though not all of them. The data show around 77,000 clones, with 75% to 95% seen just once and about 5.9% held by the top ten. The V gene end was trimmed by 7 bases and the J gene end by 12 bases; junction bases not matched to a gene: 16. Germline V gene lookup returns CDR1 SEHNR and CDR2 FQNEAQ (reference sequence). The CDR3 is 14 residues long. The data were obtained in a study of OX40 agonist ivuxolimab in advanced cancers. Study-level background: Mean age approximately 61 years, range roughly 23 to 79; 82.7% male.

This rearrangement joins TRBV7-9 to TRBJ2-7; 9 nucleotides match TRBD1. Sequencing was performed on CD4+ or CD8+ T cells sorted from blood, taken in a trial of the OX40 agonist ivuxolimab. This sequence was found in an adult with an advanced solid tumor such as melanoma, head and neck, liver or kidney cancer. The CDR3 coding sequence is TGTGCCAGCACTTCATGGGACAGGGAAGAAAGATTGTACTTC. Translation: CASTSWDREERLYF.